This T cell receptor (beta chain) was recovered during a study of cytomegalovirus exposure and HLA in healthy donors. The study's findings and limits: The authors excluded some V segments, including TRBV6-2 and TRBV6-3, as indistinguishable.

In the PCR, 60 Vbeta and 13 Jbeta primers were used. Sequencing was performed with immunoSEQ multiplex PCR; in TCRdb, only in-frame clones are kept and a portion is missing. This repertoire shows 140,000 or so clones, roughly 80% found once; its top ten account for about 4.1%. On this clone itself: Its specificity is unknown. This sample includes further DNA sequences coding for the same CDR3.

The length of the CDR3 is 12 residues. V was clipped by 4 bases and J by 3 bases; unmatched bases: 0. Germline CDR1 SNHLY, CDR2 FYNNEI. The gene calls are TRBV2 and TRBJ2-7, with 7 bases that match TRBD1. Specimen: PBMCs. This receptor was taken from a middle-aged woman in good health and CMV-seropositive. DNA of the CDR3: TGTGCCAGCAGTGGGGACAGCTACGAGCAGTACTTC. Translated: CASSGDSYEQYF.